This is a list of T cell receptor beta chains from one sample in a study of CD8+ T cells in alopecia areata. Clones were sequenced by immunoSEQ multiplex PCR, and TCRdb holds only the in-frame ones, with some missing. Of more than 200,000 clones in the sample, 64% are singletons; the top ten hold about 4.2%. The sample was CD4+ T cells sorted from blood, taken at week 4, from a patient treated with tofacitinib. The receptors stem from a human donor with alopecia areata. The CDR3 runs from the conserved cysteine through the conserved F or W. Each record gives: CDR3 length, V gene, J gene, D gene, clone size, CDR3 protein, CDR3 DNA. D genes are given only for firm matches. Not every row has a clone size; where given, it reads once, few, many or a size class.

>13|TRBV19|TRBJ1-1|NA|NA
CASSMRANTEAFF
TGTGCCAGTAGTATGAGGGCGAACACTGAAGCTTTCTTT
>15|TRBV5-4|TRBJ2-5|NA|few
CASSLGGMGLKTQYF
TGTGCCAGCAGCTTAGGGGGGATGGGGTTGAAGACCCAGTACTTC
>14|TRBV7-9|TRBJ2-4|TRBD1|many
CASSPGLGGNIQYF
TGTGCCAGCAGCCCGGGGCTAGGGGGCAACATTCAGTACTTC
>15|TRBV10-3|TRBJ2-5|TRBD1|NA
CASSEEPRTGETQYF
TGTGCCAGCAGTGAAGAACCCCGGACAGGAGAGACCCAGTACTTC
>15|TRBV4-1|TRBJ1-2|TRBD1|few
CASSSGQGEGYGYTF
TGCGCCAGCAGCAGCGGACAGGGGGAGGGATATGGCTACACCTTC
>14|TRBV19|TRBJ2-5|NA|NA
CASSRTINSGTQYF
TGTGCCAGTAGTAGGACAATCAACTCTGGGACCCAGTACTTC
>15|TRBV29-1|TRBJ1-5|NA|NA
CSVRTAGTGNQPQHF
TGCAGCGTTAGAACCGCCGGGACCGGTAATCAGCCCCAGCATTTT
>15|TRBV30|TRBJ2-7|TRBD1|NA
CAWSVLGQVPYEQYF
TGTGCCTGGAGTGTTTTGGGACAGGTACCGTACGAGCAGTACTTC
>12|TRBV10-3|TRBJ2-3|NA|NA
CAISDGTDTQYF
TGTGCCATCAGTGATGGGACAGATACGCAGTATTTT
>15|TRBV5-6|TRBJ2-1|TRBD1|NA
CASSLRGGKGNEQFF
TGTGCCAGCAGCTTGAGAGGGGGCAAGGGTAATGAGCAGTTCTTC
>14|TRBV19|TRBJ1-4|NA|NA
CASSPRTGHEKLFF
TGTGCCAGCAGCCCCCGGACGGGGCATGAAAAACTGTTTTTT
>15|TRBV5-1|TRBJ2-2|NA|NA
CASSLADSNTGELFF
TGCGCCAGCAGCTTGGCAGACTCGAACACCGGGGAGCTGTTTTTT
>12|TRBV2|TRBJ2-7|NA|NA
CASREGLYEQYF
TGTGCCAGCAGGGAAGGATTGTACGAGCAGTACTTC
>14|TRBV2|TRBJ2-3|NA|few
CASRWASSTDTQYF
TGTGCCAGCAGATGGGCATCTAGCACAGATACGCAGTATTTT
>13|TRBV5-4|TRBJ1-2|NA|NA
CASSLDANYGYTF
TGTGCCAGCAGCCTGGACGCGAACTATGGCTACACCTTC
>12|TRBV29-1|TRBJ2-5|TRBD2|NA
CSGEGEQETQYF
TGCAGCGGGGAGGGTGAGCAAGAGACCCAGTACTTC
>16|TRBV7-2|TRBJ2-3|TRBD2|NA
CASSLRAGGRTDTQYF
TGTGCCAGCAGCTTAAGGGCGGGGGGCCGCACAGATACGCAGTATTTT
>15|TRBV5-1|TRBJ2-5|TRBD2|NA
CASSLTSGGMETQYF
TGCGCCAGCAGCTTGACTAGCGGGGGCATGGAGACCCAGTACTTC
>13|TRBV18|TRBJ1-4|NA|NA
CASSQRERSNPFF
TGTGCCAGCTCCCAGAGAGAGAGGTCCAACCCGTTTTTT
>14|TRBV5-6|TRBJ2-3|NA|NA
CASSGGGPTDTQYF
TGTGCCAGCAGCGGCGGGGGCCCCACAGATACGCAGTATTTT
>14|TRBV30|TRBJ2-7|NA|NA
CAWSVGGPSYEQYF
TGTGCCTGGAGTGTAGGCGGGCCGAGCTACGAGCAGTACTTC
>15|TRBV29-1|TRBJ2-7|TRBD1|NA
CSVVRSGTGRYEQYF
TGCAGCGTTGTAAGGTCCGGGACAGGCAGATACGAGCAGTACTTC
>14|TRBV5-1|TRBJ2-5|NA|few
CASSWGFEAKTQYF
TGCGCCAGCAGCTGGGGGTTCGAGGCCAAGACCCAGTACTTC
>13|TRBV4-2|TRBJ2-1|NA|NA
CASTGDIYNEQFF
TGTGCCAGCACGGGGGACATTTACAATGAGCAGTTCTTC
>16|TRBV2|TRBJ1-1|TRBD1|NA
CASTKAGTGWGTEAFF
TGTGCCAGCACCAAAGCGGGGACAGGGTGGGGGACTGAAGCTTTCTTT
>12|TRBV5-6|TRBJ2-7|NA|NA
CASSLSSYEQYF
TGTGCCAGCAGCTTGTCCAGTTACGAGCAGTACTTC
>13|TRBV6-5|TRBJ1-5|NA|NA
CASSPVANQPQHF
TGTGCCAGCAGTCCAGTTGCTAATCAGCCCCAGCATTTT
>13|TRBV29-1|TRBJ1-5|TRBD1|NA
CSVVSQGGQPQHF
TGCAGCGTTGTATCCCAGGGGGGTCAGCCCCAGCATTTT
>14|TRBV11-2|TRBJ1-6|NA|NA
CASSFRQRNSPLHF
TGTGCCAGCAGCTTCAGACAGCGAAATTCACCCCTCCACTTT
>15|TRBV4-1|TRBJ1-5|NA|NA
CASSQDFGQAQPQHF
TGCGCCAGCAGCCAAGATTTTGGCCAAGCGCAGCCCCAGCATTTT
>16|TRBV5-6|TRBJ2-1|TRBD2|few
CASSPIAGVLYNEQFF
TGTGCCAGCAGCCCAATAGCGGGGGTACTCTACAATGAGCAGTTCTTC
>13|TRBV2|TRBJ2-5|NA|NA
CASSARAEETQYF
TGTGCCAGCAGTGCCAGAGCGGAGGAGACCCAGTACTTC
>14|TRBV19|TRBJ2-7|TRBD1|NA
CATRQGAINYEQYF
TGTGCCACTAGACAGGGGGCGATTAACTACGAGCAGTACTTC
>13|TRBV29-1|TRBJ2-7|TRBD1|few
CSVKRTGANEQYF
TGCAGCGTAAAACGGACAGGGGCCAACGAGCAGTACTTC
>12|TRBV29-1|TRBJ2-3|TRBD1|NA
CSTDRGTDTQYF
TGCAGCACTGACAGGGGCACAGATACGCAGTATTTT
>16|TRBV5-4|TRBJ2-5|TRBD2|few
CASSLSSGGLQETQYF
TGTGCCAGCAGCTTGTCGAGCGGGGGACTCCAAGAGACCCAGTACTTC
>13|TRBV29-1|TRBJ2-7|NA|NA
CSVGGGLGYEQYF
TGCAGCGTTGGAGGGGGGTTGGGCTACGAGCAGTACTTC
>12|TRBV29-1|TRBJ1-1|NA|once
CSVKQPNTEAFF
TGCAGCGTTAAACAACCGAACACTGAAGCTTTCTTT
>14|TRBV5-4|TRBJ1-2|NA|NA
CASSLAGSIYGYTF
TGTGCCAGCAGCTTGGCGGGTTCTATCTATGGCTACACCTTC
>11|TRBV2|TRBJ2-5|NA|NA
CAVAFQETQYF
TGTGCCGTGGCGTTCCAAGAGACCCAGTACTTC
>14|TRBV5-1|TRBJ2-5|TRBD1|NA
CASSKGQPQETQYF
TGCGCCAGCAGCAAGGGACAGCCCCAAGAGACCCAGTACTTC
>14|TRBV7-9|TRBJ1-1|NA|few
CASQQGGVRTEAFF
TGTGCCAGTCAACAGGGAGGCGTGAGGACTGAAGCTTTCTTT
>11|TRBV11-2|TRBJ2-7|NA|NA
CASSLIREQYF
TGTGCCAGCAGCTTAATCCGCGAGCAGTACTTC
>14|TRBV10-3|TRBJ1-6|NA|NA
CAIGRTDYNSPLHF
TGTGCCATCGGGAGGACGGATTATAATTCACCCCTCCACTTT
>12|TRBV9|TRBJ2-7|NA|NA
CASSVGRGEQYF
TGTGCCAGCAGCGTAGGTAGGGGCGAGCAGTACTTC
>14|TRBV7-2|TRBJ1-5|TRBD1|NA
CASGGQGGSQPQHF
TGTGCCAGCGGTGGGCAGGGGGGGTCTCAGCCCCAGCATTTT
>15|TRBV5-1|TRBJ2-1|TRBD2|NA
CASSFGTSGGRVEFF
TGCGCCAGCAGCTTCGGGACTAGCGGGGGCCGTGTGGAGTTCTTC
>18|TRBV7-2|TRBJ2-3|TRBD2|few
CASSTGTSGGYRTDTQYF
TGTGCCAGCAGCACCGGGACTAGCGGGGGGTATAGGACAGATACGCAGTATTTT
>10|TRBV20-1|TRBJ1-1|NA|NA
CSVYREEAFF
TGCAGTGTTTACAGGGAAGAAGCTTTCTTT
>13|TRBV29-1|TRBJ1-4|TRBD1|NA
CSATGGTNEKLFF
TGCAGCGCTACAGGGGGAACTAATGAAAAACTGTTTTTT
>14|TRBV2|TRBJ2-7|NA|NA
CASKRLEDSYEQYF
TGTGCCAGCAAAAGGCTAGAGGATTCCTACGAGCAGTACTTC
>14|TRBV10-3|TRBJ2-7|NA|few
CAISDSNIYYEQYF
TGTGCCATCAGTGACTCTAACATTTACTACGAGCAGTACTTC
>13|TRBV27|TRBJ2-4|NA|NA
CASRRIGENIQYF
TGTGCCAGCAGAAGAATTGGGGAAAACATTCAGTACTTC
>14|TRBV5-1|TRBJ2-5|NA|NA
CASSFGTFQETQYF
TGCGCCAGCAGCTTTGGCACATTCCAAGAGACCCAGTACTTC